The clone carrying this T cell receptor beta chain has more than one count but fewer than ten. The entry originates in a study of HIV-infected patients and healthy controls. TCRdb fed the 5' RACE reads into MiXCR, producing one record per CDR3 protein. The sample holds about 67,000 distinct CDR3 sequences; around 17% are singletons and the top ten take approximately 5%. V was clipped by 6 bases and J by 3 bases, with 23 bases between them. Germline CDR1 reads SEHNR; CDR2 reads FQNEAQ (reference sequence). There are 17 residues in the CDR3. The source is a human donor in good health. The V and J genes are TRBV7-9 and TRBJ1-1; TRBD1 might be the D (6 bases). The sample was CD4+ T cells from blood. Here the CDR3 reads CASSPGVRGDADTEAFF. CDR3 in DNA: TGTGCCAGCAGTCCCGGGGTAAGGGGGGACGCAGACACTGAAGCTTTCTTT.